What follows describes a single T cell receptor (beta chain). The data were obtained in a study of blood T cell repertoires in COVID-19. The CDR3 is 13 amino acids. Germline-derived CDR1 and CDR2 are SGHTA and FQGNSA. Trimming left V 5 bases short and J 8 bases short, with 15 bases between. Original processing notes: Scientists estimated how many nucleated cells there were by amplifying reference gene primers. Using immunoSEQ multiplex PCR, the repertoire was profiled, and TCRdb retains in-frame clones only, with some absent. V, J and clone size are taken as reported in that table, and D and trimming were inferred from the DNA itself. The sample contains just over 350,000 clones, about 88% of which appear only once.

The sequencing input was peripheral blood. The clonotype comes from a woman aged 55-70 years with COVID-19, enrolled during active disease. The rearrangement links TRBV7-2 to TRBJ1-2; D is perhaps TRBD1 (6 bases). The CDR3 region is CASSPTGQRGYTF. Here the CDR3 DNA reads TGTGCCAGCAGCCCCACAGGGCAACGGGGCTACACCTTC.